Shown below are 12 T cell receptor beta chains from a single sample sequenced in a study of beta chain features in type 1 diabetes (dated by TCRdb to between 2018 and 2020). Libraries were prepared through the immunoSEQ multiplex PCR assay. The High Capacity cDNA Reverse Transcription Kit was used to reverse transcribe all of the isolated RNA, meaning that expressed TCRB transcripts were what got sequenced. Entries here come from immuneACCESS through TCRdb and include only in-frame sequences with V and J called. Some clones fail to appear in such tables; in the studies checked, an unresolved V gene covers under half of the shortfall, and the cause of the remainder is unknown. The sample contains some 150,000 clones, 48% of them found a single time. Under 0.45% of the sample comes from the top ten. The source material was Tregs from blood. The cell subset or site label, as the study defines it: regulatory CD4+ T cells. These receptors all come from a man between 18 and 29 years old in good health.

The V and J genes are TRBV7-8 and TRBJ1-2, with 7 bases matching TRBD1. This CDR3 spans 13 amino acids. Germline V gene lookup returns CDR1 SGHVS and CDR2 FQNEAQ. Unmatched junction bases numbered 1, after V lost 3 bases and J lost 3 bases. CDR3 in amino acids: CASSFGTDYGYTF. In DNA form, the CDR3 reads TGTGCCAGCAGCTTCGGGACAGACTATGGCTACACCTTC.

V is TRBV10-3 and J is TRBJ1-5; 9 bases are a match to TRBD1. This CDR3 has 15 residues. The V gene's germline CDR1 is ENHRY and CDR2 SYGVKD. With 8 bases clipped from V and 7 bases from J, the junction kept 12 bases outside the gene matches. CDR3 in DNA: TGTGCCATCGGGGTACAGGGACAGGGTTCCCAGCCCCAGCATTTT. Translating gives CAIGVQGQGSQPQHF.

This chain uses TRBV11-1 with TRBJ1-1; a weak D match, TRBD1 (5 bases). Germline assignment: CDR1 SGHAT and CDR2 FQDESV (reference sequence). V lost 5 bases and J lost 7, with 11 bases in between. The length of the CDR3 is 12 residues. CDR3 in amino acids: CASSVRQSEAFF. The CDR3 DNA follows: TGTGCCAGCAGCGTTCGACAGAGTGAAGCTTTCTTT.

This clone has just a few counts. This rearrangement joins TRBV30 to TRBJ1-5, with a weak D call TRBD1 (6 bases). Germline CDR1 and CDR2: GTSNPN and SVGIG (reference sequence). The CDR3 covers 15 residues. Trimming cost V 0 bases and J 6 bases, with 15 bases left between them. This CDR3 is CAWSVGQRRGQPQHF. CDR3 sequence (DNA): TGTGCCTGGAGTGTAGGACAGCGAAGAGGTCAGCCCCAGCATTTT.

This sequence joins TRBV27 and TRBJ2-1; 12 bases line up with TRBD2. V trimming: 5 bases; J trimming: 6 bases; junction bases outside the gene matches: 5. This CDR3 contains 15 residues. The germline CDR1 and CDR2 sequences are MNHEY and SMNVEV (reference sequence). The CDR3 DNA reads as TGTGCCAGCAGTCTCCGACTAGCGGGAGTCAATGAGCAGTTCTTC. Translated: CASSLRLAGVNEQFF.

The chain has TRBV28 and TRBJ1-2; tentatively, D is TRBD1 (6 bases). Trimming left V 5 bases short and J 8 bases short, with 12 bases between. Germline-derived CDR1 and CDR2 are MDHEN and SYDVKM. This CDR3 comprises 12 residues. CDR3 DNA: TGTGCCAGCAGTCAGTATAGGGGGGGCTACACCTTC. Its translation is CASSQYRGGYTF.

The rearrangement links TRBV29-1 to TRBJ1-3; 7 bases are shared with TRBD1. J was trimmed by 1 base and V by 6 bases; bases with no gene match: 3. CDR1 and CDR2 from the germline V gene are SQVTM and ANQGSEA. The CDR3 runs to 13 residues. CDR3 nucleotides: TGCAGCGTCAAGACAGGGTCTGGAAACACCATATATTTT. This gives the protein CSVKTGSGNTIYF.

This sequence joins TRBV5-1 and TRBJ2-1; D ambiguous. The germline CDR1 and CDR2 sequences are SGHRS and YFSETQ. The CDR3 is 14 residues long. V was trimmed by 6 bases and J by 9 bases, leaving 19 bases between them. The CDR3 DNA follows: TGCGCCAGCAACCCCTCAGGCGCTATGGGTGAGCAGTTCTTC. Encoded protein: CASNPSGAMGEQFF. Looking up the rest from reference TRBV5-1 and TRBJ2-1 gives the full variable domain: KAGVTQTPRYLIKTRGQQVTLSCSPISGHRSVSWYQQTPGQGLQFLFEYFSETQRNKGNFPGRFSGRQFSNSRSEMNVSTLELGDSALYLCASNPSGAMGEQFFGPGTRLTVL.

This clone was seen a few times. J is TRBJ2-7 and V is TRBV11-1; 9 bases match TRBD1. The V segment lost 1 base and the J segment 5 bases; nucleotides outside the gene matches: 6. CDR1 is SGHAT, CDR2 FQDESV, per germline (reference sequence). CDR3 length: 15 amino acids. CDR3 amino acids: CASSLDRDREHEQYF. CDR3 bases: TGTGCCAGCAGCTTAGACCGGGACAGGGAACACGAGCAGTACTTC.

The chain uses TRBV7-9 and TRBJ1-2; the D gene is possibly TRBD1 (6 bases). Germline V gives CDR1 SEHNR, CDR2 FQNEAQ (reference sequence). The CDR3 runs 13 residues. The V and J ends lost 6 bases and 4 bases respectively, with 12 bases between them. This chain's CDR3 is CASSHRDGYGYTF. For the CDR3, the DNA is TGTGCCAGCAGTCACAGGGACGGCTATGGCTACACCTTC. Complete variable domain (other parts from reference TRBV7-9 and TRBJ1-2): DTGVSQNPRHKITKRGQNVTFRCDPISEHNRLYWYRQTLGQGPEFLTYFQNEAQLEKSRLLSDRFSAERPKGSFSTLEIQRTEQGDSAMYLCASSHRDGYGYTFGSGTRLTVV.

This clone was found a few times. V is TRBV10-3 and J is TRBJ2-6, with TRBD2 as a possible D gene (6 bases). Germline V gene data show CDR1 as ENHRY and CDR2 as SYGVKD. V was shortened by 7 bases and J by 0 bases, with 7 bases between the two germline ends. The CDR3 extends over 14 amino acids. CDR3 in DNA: TGTGCCATCACGGGGGTCTCTGGGGCCAACGTCCTGACTTTC. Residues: CAITGVSGANVLTF.

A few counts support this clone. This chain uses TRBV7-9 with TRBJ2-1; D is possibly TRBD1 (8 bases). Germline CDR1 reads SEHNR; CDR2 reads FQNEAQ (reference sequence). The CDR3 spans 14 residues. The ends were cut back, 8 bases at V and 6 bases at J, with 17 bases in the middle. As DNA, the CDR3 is TGTGCCAGCGCAGGGGGCGGGGGTCGCAATGAGCAGTTCTTC. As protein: CASAGGGGRNEQFF. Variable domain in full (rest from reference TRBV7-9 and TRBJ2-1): DTGVSQNPRHKITKRGQNVTFRCDPISEHNRLYWYRQTLGQGPEFLTYFQNEAQLEKSRLLSDRFSAERPKGSFSTLEIQRTEQGDSAMYLCASAGGGGRNEQFFGPGTRLTVL.